The rows below give T cell receptor beta chains drawn from one sample of a study of blood T cell repertoires in COVID-19. The protocol was immunoSEQ multiplex PCR, while the TCRdb copy is restricted to in-frame clones and leaves out a portion. The profile covers roughly 250,000 clones, with more than 70% appearing a single time and more than 2% taken by the ten largest. Sequenced: PBMCs or T cells enriched from blood (not recorded which). The receptors derive from a woman aged 45-65 years who had recovered from COVID-19. Both conserved end residues are part of each CDR3. Fields, in order: V gene, J gene, clone size, D gene, CDR3 protein, CDR3 DNA. A D gene is named only where the DNA matches it firmly. Some rows have no size entry. The others give once, few or many, or a class for an expanded clone.

V: TRBV7-9
J: TRBJ2-7
size: -
D: -
CDR3: CASSSGTLNSYEQYF
DNA: TGTGCCAGCAGCTCCGGGACACTCAACTCCTACGAGCAGTACTTC

V: TRBV7-2
J: TRBJ2-7
size: -
D: TRBD2
CDR3: CASSFTSGYEQYF
DNA: TGTGCCAGCAGCTTTACTAGCGGCTACGAGCAGTACTTC

V: TRBV7-3
J: TRBJ2-6
size: -
D: TRBD1
CDR3: CASSSTGTGNSGANVLTF
DNA: TGTGCCAGCAGCTCCACCGGGACAGGGAACTCTGGGGCCAACGTCCTGACTTTC

V: TRBV28
J: TRBJ1-2
size: -
D: -
CDR3: CASSSPPGGYGYTF
DNA: TGTGCCAGCAGTTCCCCCCCGGGGGGCTATGGCTACACCTTC

V: TRBV7-9
J: TRBJ2-1
size: -
D: TRBD2
CDR3: CASSPSGGAFDEQFF
DNA: TGTGCCAGCAGCCCCAGCGGGGGGGCTTTTGATGAGCAGTTCTTC

V: TRBV7-3
J: TRBJ2-3
size: -
D: TRBD2
CDR3: CASSVTSGRALDTQYF
DNA: TGTGCCAGCAGCGTCACTAGCGGGAGGGCCCTCGATACGCAGTATTTT

V: TRBV2
J: TRBJ1-2
size: -
D: TRBD1
CDR3: CASSEAKGDRGRGYGYTF
DNA: TGTGCCAGCAGTGAAGCGAAGGGGGACAGGGGGCGAGGCTATGGCTACACCTTC

V: TRBV6-2/TRBV6-3
J: TRBJ1-2
size: many
D: -
CDR3: CASSYSQRAGYGYTF
DNA: TGTGCCAGCAGTTACTCACAGAGGGCGGGCTATGGCTACACCTTC

V: TRBV19
J: TRBJ1-1
size: few
D: -
CDR3: CASSYRGGRTEAFF
DNA: TGTGCCAGTAGTTATAGGGGGGGCCGCACTGAAGCTTTCTTT

V: TRBV4-1
J: TRBJ2-1
size: -
D: TRBD2
CDR3: CASSPLERGNNEQFF
DNA: TGCGCCAGCAGCCCCTTGGAGCGGGGCAACAATGAGCAGTTCTTC

V: TRBV27
J: TRBJ1-6
size: few
D: TRBD1
CDR3: CASRTGTGESRAISSPLHF
DNA: TGTGCCAGCAGAACCGGGACAGGGGAATCTCGGGCGATTAGTTCACCCCTCCACTTT

V: TRBV19
J: TRBJ2-1
size: -
D: TRBD2
CDR3: CASTDPGTSGRGIFF
DNA: TGTGCCAGTACCGATCCCGGGACTAGCGGGAGGGGGATATTCTTC

V: TRBV19
J: TRBJ1-1
size: -
D: -
CDR3: CASSIRGLSEAFF
DNA: TGTGCCAGTAGTATCAGAGGTCTCTCTGAAGCTTTCTTT